This TCR beta chain originates from a study of beta chain features in type 1 diabetes. Overall study context: All samples combined gave about 100 million sorted cells for examination. Study outcomes and limitations: Individuals with type 1 diabetes displayed fewer insertions and more deletions at VDJ junctions. In all four CD4+ subsets, TCRB CDR3 length was significantly, moderately reduced in type 1 diabetes. Researchers cautioned that cDNA sequencing could over-represent cells with high TCR expression.

This CDR3 is built from 14 residues. The ends were cut back, 5 bases at V and 1 base at J, with 11 bases in the middle. The germline CDR1 and CDR2 sequences are MNHNY and SVGAGI (reference sequence). CD4+ naive, central memory, regulatory and stem cell-like memory cells were sorted via CD45RO/CCR7/CD25/CD127/CD95/CD27. Reverse transcribing all isolated RNA meant expressed TCRB transcripts were sequenced. TCRdb's copy holds only in-frame clones and misses some; the assay was immunoSEQ multiplex PCR. The repertoire holds about 370,000 clones, 8.5% to 10% seen once, with about 0.6% in the top ten. In its sample, this clone was seen a few times. Antigen unknown.

This chain connects TRBV6-6 to TRBJ1-1; D may be TRBD1 (6 bases). Sequenced input: central memory CD4+ T cells from blood. The TCR sequence derives from a man aged 25 to 45 with type 1 diabetes. The CDR3 is CASSQKTGNTEAFF. CDR3 coding DNA: TGTGCCAGCAGTCAGAAGACAGGGAACACTGAAGCTTTCTTT.